The clone carrying this T cell receptor beta chain was detected only a few times. These data come from a study of blood T cells in healthy people across ages. The V gene end was trimmed by 0 bases and the J gene end by 11 bases; junction bases not matched to a gene: 12. Germline CDR1 SQVTM, CDR2 ANQGSEA. The CDR3 spans 14 residues. The second PCR ran about 6 to 11 cycles with a sample-barcoded 5' primer and J-beta primers. A single record per CDR3 protein comes from TCRdb applying MiXCR to the 5' RACE reads. Of some 1.5 million distinct CDR3 sequences in the sample, 28% were seen once. The TCR was taken from a woman younger than 45 in good health. Sequenced input: blood. This sequence joins TRBV29-1 and TRBJ1-1, with 7 bases fitting TRBD1. The CDR3 is CSVEEVRQGGVAFF. In DNA, the CDR3 is TGCAGCGTTGAAGAAGTGAGACAGGGCGGTGTGGCTTTCTTT.